Described below is a single TCR beta chain sequence and its context. Antigen specificity is unknown. The V and J ends lost 6 bases and 4 bases respectively, with 9 bases between them. CDR1 is MDHEN, CDR2 SYDVKM, per germline. The CDR3 is made up of 12 amino acids. The data were taken from a study of graft-versus-host responses after intestinal transplantation. In the study overall: As for transplant type, recipients had multivisceral, liver-intestinal, or isolated intestinal grafts. Recipients across the board were started on anti-thymocyte globulin induction, then kept on tacrolimus and steroids for two to three years.

Method: immunoSEQ multiplex PCR; TCRdb's copy keeps in-frame clones and lacks some. Among 90,000 to 120,000 clones listed, approximately 86% were seen once. General study findings and limits: Detected in recipient marrow were GvH clones, some of which were first observed in ileum or blood. Allografts of one patient group, those with graft-donor T cell macrochimerism, had high graft-versus-host to host-versus-graft clonal ratios.

The chain uses TRBV28 and TRBJ1-1; D is possibly TRBD1 (5 bases). The receptor comes from a human donor who was the organ donor for an intestinal transplant. The sequencing used unstimulated CD4+ T cells sorted from spleen or lymph node cells, collected before transplant. The CDR3 bases are TGTGCCAGCAGCCTCGGGACCACTGAAGCTTTCTTT. The encoded protein is CASSLGTTEAFF.